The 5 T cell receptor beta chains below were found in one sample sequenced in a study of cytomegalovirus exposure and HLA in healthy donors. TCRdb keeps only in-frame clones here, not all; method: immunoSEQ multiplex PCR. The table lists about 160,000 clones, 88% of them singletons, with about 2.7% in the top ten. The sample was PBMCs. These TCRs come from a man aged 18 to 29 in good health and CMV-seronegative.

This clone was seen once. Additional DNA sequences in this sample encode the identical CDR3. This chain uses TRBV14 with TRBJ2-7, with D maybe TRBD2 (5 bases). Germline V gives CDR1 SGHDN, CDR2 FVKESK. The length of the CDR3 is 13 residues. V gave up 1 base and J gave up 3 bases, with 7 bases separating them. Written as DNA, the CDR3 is TGTGCCAGCAGCCAAGTCCGGGGCTACGAGCAGTACTTC. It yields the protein CASSQVRGYEQYF.

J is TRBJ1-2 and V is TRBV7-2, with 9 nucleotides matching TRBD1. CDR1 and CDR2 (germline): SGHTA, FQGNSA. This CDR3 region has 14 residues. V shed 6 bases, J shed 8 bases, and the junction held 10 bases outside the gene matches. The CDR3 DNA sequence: TGTGCCAGCAGTCGTCTAGGGACAGGGAGCGGCTACACCTTC. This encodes CASSRLGTGSGYTF. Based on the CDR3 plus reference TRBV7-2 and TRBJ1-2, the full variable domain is GAGVSQSPSNKVTEKGKDVELRCDPISGHTALYWYRQSLGQGLEFLIYFQGNSAPDKSGLPSDRFSAERTGGSVSTLTIQRTQQEDSAVYLCASSRLGTGSGYTFGSGTRLTVV.

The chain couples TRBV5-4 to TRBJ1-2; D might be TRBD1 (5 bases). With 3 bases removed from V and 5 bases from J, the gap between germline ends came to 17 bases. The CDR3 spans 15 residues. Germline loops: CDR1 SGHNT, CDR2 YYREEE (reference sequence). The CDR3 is CASSSNTWGSYGYTF. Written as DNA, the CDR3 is TGTGCCAGCAGCTCGAACACCTGGGGCTCGTATGGCTACACCTTC.

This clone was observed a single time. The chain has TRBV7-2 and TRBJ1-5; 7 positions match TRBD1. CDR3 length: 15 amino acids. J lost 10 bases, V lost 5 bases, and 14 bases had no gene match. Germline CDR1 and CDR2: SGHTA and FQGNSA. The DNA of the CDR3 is TGTGCCAGCAGCCTGCCCTTGGGCCAGGGGGTCCCCCAGCATTTT. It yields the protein CASSLPLGQGVPQHF.

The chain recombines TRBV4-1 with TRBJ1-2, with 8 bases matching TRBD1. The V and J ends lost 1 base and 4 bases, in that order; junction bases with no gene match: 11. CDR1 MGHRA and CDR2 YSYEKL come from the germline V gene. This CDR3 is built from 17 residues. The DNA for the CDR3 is TGCGCCAGCAGCCAAGTTGGGGTTCAGGGGGCGGGCTATGGCTACACCTTC. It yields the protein CASSQVGVQGAGYGYTF.